Only a few counts were recorded for the clone carrying this T cell receptor beta chain. Its antigen remains unknown. Regarding the study as a whole: Tumor-infiltrating Treg TCR alpha and beta sequences overlapped most with tumor naive CD4+ T cells, then blood naive. Tumor memory CD4+ T cell TCR gene usage clustered with blood and lymph node memory CD4+ cells and lymph node naive CD4+ cells.

After constant-region reverse-primer amplification, full-length variable regions underwent semi-nested PCR with Nested Universal Primer A. TCRdb processed the 5' RACE reads anew with MiXCR; each CDR3 protein has one entry. In the table there are 62,000 or so distinct CDR3 sequences, roughly 23% of which are singletons. The memory fraction was CD4+CD45RO+CD25- cells. The CDR3 loop spans 13 amino acids. The germline V gene encodes CDR1 DFQATT and CDR2 SNEGSKA (reference sequence). With 6 bases clipped from V and 1 base from J, the junction kept 3 bases outside the gene matches. The sequencing sample was made of memory CD4+ T cells sorted from a lymph node. Subset meaning: memory CD4+ T cells, CD4+CD45RO+CD25-. The TCR sequence derives from a female donor with breast cancer. The chain combines TRBV20-1 with TRBJ2-3; 8 positions match TRBD2. DNA of the CDR3: TGCAGTGCGGAAGCGGGAGGCACAGATACGCAGTATTTT. It specifies CSAEAGGTDTQYF.